The present TCR beta chain was sequenced within a study of T-cell memory formation after mild COVID-19. Study-level information: In these data, TCR clusters were largely donor specific.

The V end was cut by 2 bases, the J end by 3 bases, with 4 bases between. Germline V gene lookup returns CDR1 SGHAT and CDR2 FQNNGV. The CDR3 contains 12 residues. Study conclusions and caveats: Pre-infection memory carried some responding clones, suggesting that cross-reactive memory joined. The study found contracting CD4+ clones mainly in CM and EM and contracting CD8+ clones in EMRA.

From 5'RACE with constant-segment primers came TCR alpha and TCR beta cDNA libraries that carried sample barcodes and UMIs. TCRdb itself ran the 5' RACE reads through MiXCR, one entry per CDR3 protein. The sample carries about 310,000 distinct CDR3 sequences, less than 20% recorded once. As concerns this clonotype: Its target is not known.

This receptor was taken from a young man who had mild COVID-19 (a few samples of this study predate the infection). Cell type and time point are not known. The V and J genes are TRBV11-2 and TRBJ1-2; D is uncertain. The sequenced sample consisted of PBMCs or a T cell subset sorted from them (not recorded which). As DNA, the CDR3 is TGTGCCAGCAGCTTATCCGACTATGGCTACACCTTC. Translating it yields CASSLSDYGYTF.